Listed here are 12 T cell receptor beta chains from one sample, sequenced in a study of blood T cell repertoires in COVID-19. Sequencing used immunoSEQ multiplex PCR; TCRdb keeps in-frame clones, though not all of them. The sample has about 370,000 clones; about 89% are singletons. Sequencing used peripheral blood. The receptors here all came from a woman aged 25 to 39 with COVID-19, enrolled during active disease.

The CDR3 bases are TGTGCCAGCAGCCAAGCCTTTGTACTAGCGGCTCGAAACACCGGGGAGCTGTTTTTT. It specifies CASSQAFVLAARNTGELFF. The gene calls are TRBV3-1 (or the pseudogene TRBV3-2) and TRBJ2-2, with 8 bases identical to TRBD2. The CDR3 spans 19 residues. Unmatched junction bases numbered 12, after V lost 1 base and J lost 2 bases. CDR1 is LGHDT, CDR2 YNNKEL, per germline (reference sequence).

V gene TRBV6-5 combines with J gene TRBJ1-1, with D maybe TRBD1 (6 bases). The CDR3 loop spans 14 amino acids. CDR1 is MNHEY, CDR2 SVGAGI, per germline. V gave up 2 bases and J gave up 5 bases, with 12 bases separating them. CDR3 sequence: CASSYNREGTEAFF. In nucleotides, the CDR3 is TGTGCCAGCAGTTACAACAGGGAGGGTACTGAAGCTTTCTTT.

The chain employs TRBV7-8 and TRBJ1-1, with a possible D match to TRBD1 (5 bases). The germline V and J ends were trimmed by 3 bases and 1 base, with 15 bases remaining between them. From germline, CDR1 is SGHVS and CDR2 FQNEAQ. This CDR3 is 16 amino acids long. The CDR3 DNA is TGTGCCAGCAGCTTCTCCAGGGTGAATGGGAACACTGAAGCTTTCTTT. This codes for CASSFSRVNGNTEAFF.

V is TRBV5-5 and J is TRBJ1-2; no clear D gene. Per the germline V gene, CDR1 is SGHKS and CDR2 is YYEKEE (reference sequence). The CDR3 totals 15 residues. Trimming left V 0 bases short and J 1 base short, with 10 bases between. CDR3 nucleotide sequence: TGTGCCAGCAGCTTGGCGGAGGGAGGTAACTATGGCTACACCTTC. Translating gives CASSLAEGGNYGYTF. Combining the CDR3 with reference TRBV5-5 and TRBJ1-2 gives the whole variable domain DAGVTQSPTHLIKTRGQQVTLRCSPISGHKSVSWYQQVLGQGPQFIFQYYEKEERGRGNFPDRFSARQFPNYSSELNVNALLLGDSALYLCASSLAEGGNYGYTFGSGTRLTVV.

The CDR3 spells CASSSTYTGVEGTEAFF. The DNA for the CDR3 is TGTGCCAGCAGTTCCACATACACAGGGGTGGAAGGCACTGAAGCTTTCTTT. The chain couples TRBV27 to TRBJ1-1; 7 positions match TRBD1. The CDR3 loop spans 17 amino acids. Per germline, CDR1 MNHEY and CDR2 SMNVEV (reference sequence). The ends lost 4 bases at V and 4 bases at J; junction bases unmatched: 15.

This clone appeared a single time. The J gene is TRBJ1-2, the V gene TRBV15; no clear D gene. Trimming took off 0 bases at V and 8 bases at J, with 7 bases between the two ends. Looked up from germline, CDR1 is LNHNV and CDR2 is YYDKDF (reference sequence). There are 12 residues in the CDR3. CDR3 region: CATSRDGRGYTF. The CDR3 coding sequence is TGTGCCACCAGCAGAGATGGGAGAGGCTACACCTTC.

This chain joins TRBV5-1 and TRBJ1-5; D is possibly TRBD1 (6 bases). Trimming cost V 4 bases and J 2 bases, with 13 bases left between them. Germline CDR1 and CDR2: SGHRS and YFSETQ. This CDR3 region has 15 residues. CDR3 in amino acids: CASSLDTGRNQPQHF. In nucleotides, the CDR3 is TGCGCCAGCAGCCTAGATACAGGGCGCAATCAGCCCCAGCATTTT.

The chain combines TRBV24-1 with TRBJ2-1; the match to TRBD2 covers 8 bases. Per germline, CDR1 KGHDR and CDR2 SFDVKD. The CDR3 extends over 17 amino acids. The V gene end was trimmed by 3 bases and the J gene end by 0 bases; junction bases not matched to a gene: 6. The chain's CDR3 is CATSDTIAGPSYNEQFF. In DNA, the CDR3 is TGTGCCACCAGTGATACAATAGCGGGACCCTCCTACAATGAGCAGTTCTTC.

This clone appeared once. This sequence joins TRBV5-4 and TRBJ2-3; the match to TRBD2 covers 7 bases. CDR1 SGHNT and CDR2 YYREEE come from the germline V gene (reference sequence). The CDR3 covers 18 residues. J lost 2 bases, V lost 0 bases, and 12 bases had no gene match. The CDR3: CASSLDPGGGGATDTQYF. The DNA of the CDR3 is TGTGCCAGCAGCTTGGATCCGGGTGGCGGGGGAGCCACAGATACGCAGTATTTT.

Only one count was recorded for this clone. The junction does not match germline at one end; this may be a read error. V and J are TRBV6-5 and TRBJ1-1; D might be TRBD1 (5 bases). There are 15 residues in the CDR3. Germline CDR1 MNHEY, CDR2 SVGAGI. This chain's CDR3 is CVSSYSGQMNTEAFF. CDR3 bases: TGTGTCAGCAGTTACTCAGGACAAATGAACACTGAAGCTTTCTTT.

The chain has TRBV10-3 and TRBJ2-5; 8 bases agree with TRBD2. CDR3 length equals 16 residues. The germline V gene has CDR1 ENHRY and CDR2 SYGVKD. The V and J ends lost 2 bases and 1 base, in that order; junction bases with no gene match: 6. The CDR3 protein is CAISEMAGGLQETQYF. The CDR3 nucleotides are TGTGCCATCAGTGAGATGGCGGGGGGCCTCCAAGAGACCCAGTACTTC.

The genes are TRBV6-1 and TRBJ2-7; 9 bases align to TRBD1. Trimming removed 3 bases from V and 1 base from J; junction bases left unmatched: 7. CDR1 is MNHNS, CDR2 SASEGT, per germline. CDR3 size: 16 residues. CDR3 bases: TGTGCCAGCAGTGACACAGGGGGCCCTGCTTCCTACGAGCAGTACGTC. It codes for CASSDTGGPASYEQYV.